This TCR beta chain was sequenced in a study of blood T cell repertoires in COVID-19. About the research overall: The United States, Italy and Spain were the sources of the acute and convalescent COVID-19 samples.

This clone has at least ten counts. Produced via immunoSEQ multiplex PCR; TCRdb's table is partial and in-frame only. The sample lists 60,000 to 75,000 clones, around 83% occurring once. The germline gives CDR1 KGHDR, CDR2 SFDVKD. The CDR3 has 19 residues. J was trimmed by 0 bases and V by 4 bases; bases with no gene match: 8. V and J are TRBV24-1 and TRBJ2-7, with TRBD2 matching over 16 bases. Sequencing was carried out using peripheral blood. The sequence was obtained from an older man with active COVID-19. The chain's CDR3 is CATSEPGLAGGIHSYEQYF. The CDR3 bases are TGTGCCACCAGTGAGCCGGGACTAGCGGGAGGGATCCACTCCTACGAGCAGTACTTC.